Shown below are 25 T cell receptor beta chains from a single sample sequenced in a study of cytomegalovirus exposure and HLA in healthy donors. Produced via immunoSEQ multiplex PCR; TCRdb's table is partial and in-frame only. The table has a few hundred thousand clones, around 90% seen once. Material for sequencing was PBMCs. The receptors come from a woman aged 18 to 35 in good health and CMV-seronegative.

The chain recombines TRBV2 with TRBJ2-1; the D gene is possibly TRBD1 (5 bases). Germline V gene sequence: CDR1 SNHLY, CDR2 FYNNEI. The CDR3 sequence is 15 residues long. The V and J ends lost 6 bases and 2 bases respectively, with 14 bases between them. DNA for the CDR3: TGTGCCAGCAGGAGACAGAAGAATCCCTACAATGAGCAGTTCTTC. The encoded protein is CASRRQKNPYNEQFF. The whole variable domain, remainder taken from reference TRBV2 and TRBJ2-1, is EPEVTQTPSHQVTQMGQEVILRCVPISNHLYFYWYRQILGQKVEFLVSFYNNEISEKSEIFDDQFSVERPDGSNFTLKIRSTKLEDSAMYFCASRRQKNPYNEQFFGPGTRLTVL.

This chain joins TRBV6-6 and TRBJ1-1; D gene ambiguous. V was shortened by 8 bases and J by 3 bases, with 4 bases between the two germline ends. CDR3 length equals 10 residues. Germline V gene sequence: CDR1 MNHNY, CDR2 SVGAGI (reference sequence). In DNA, the CDR3 is TGTGCCAGCCGGGACACTGAAGCTTTCTTT. Its protein is CASRDTEAFF.

The V and J genes are TRBV27 and TRBJ2-3; TRBD1 aligns across 9 bases. This CDR3 has 17 amino acids. Germline loops: CDR1 MNHEY, CDR2 SMNVEV (reference sequence). V was clipped by 3 bases and J by 5 bases; unmatched bases: 12. The CDR3 DNA reads TGTGCCAGCAGTTTTGCTCTCCGGGACAGGGCAGTAGATACGCAGTATTTT. As protein: CASSFALRDRAVDTQYF.

This clone has just one count. CDR3 in DNA: TGCGCCAGCAGTGAGTGGATAGCGGGGGGCACAGATACGCAGTATTTT. This codes for CASSEWIAGGTDTQYF. The chain recombines TRBV10-2 with TRBJ2-3; 9 positions agree with TRBD2. There are 16 residues in the CDR3. Losses at the gene ends were 1 base for V and 1 base for J; bases not matched to a gene: 3. Germline loops: CDR1 WSHSY, CDR2 SAAADI.

The chain carries TRBV5-1 and TRBJ2-2; D remains ambiguous. The CDR3 runs to 15 residues. The germline V gene encodes CDR1 SGHRS and CDR2 YFSETQ. Trimming removed 0 bases from V and 3 bases from J, with 9 bases in between. The CDR3 DNA is TGCGCCAGCAGCTTGGGAACCACGGACACCGGGGAGCTGTTTTTT. Translating gives CASSLGTTDTGELFF.

This clone was picked up a small number of times. The chain carries TRBV19 and TRBJ1-1; D gene uncertain. The V end was cut by 3 bases, the J end by 3 bases, with 2 bases between. The CDR3 sequence is 11 residues long. Germline V gene lookup returns CDR1 LNHDA and CDR2 SQIVND (reference sequence). CDR3 sequence reads: CASSIYTEAFF. As DNA, the CDR3 is TGTGCCAGTAGTATCTACACTGAAGCTTTCTTT.

V usage is TRBV28 and J usage is TRBJ2-3; 7 nucleotides line up with TRBD1. The CDR3 is 17 amino acids. Germline assignment: CDR1 MDHEN and CDR2 SYDVKM. Trimming at V came to 2 bases and at J to 0 bases, leaving 8 bases not matched to a gene. The CDR3 nucleotides are TGTGCCAGCAGTTTACTATTTGAGGGACAGAGCACAGATACGCAGTATTTT. Translated, it gives CASSLLFEGQSTDTQYF.

The genes are TRBV4-3 and TRBJ1-5; 7 positions agree with TRBD1. The J segment lost 4 bases and the V segment lost 4 bases, leaving 7 bases of the junction unmatched. The length of the CDR3 is 15 residues. In germline, CDR1 is LGHNA, CDR2 YSLEER. This chain's CDR3 is CASSPLTGRNQPQHF. In DNA, the CDR3 is TGCGCCAGCAGCCCATTGACAGGGCGGAATCAGCCCCAGCATTTT.

The V gene is TRBV30, the J gene TRBJ2-5; perhaps TRBD1 as D (5 bases). V was clipped by 0 bases and J by 3 bases, with 8 bases between them. There are 13 residues in the CDR3. Germline lookup yields CDR1 GTSNPN and CDR2 SVGIG (reference sequence). In DNA form, the CDR3 reads TGTGCCTGGAGTGTCTTGGACAAAGAGACCCAGTACTTC. This codes for CAWSVLDKETQYF.

The V and J genes are TRBV5-6 and TRBJ2-5, with TRBD2 identical over 7 bases. The trim removed 3 bases at V and 4 bases at J, leaving 6 bases unmatched. Germline-derived CDR1 and CDR2 are SGHDT and YYEEEE. This CDR3 spans 14 amino acids. CDR3: CASSSRGGGETQYF. The CDR3 nucleotides are TGTGCCAGCAGCTCCCGTGGGGGGGGAGAGACCCAGTACTTC.

The CDR3 DNA reads TGTGCCAGCAGTTTATTTCCGGGACAGGGAGGGAACACTGAAGCTTTCTTT. Protein product: CASSLFPGQGGNTEAFF. The V and J genes are TRBV27 and TRBJ1-1; 9 bases agree with TRBD1. The germline V gene encodes CDR1 MNHEY and CDR2 SMNVEV (reference sequence). With V trimmed by 1 base and J by 1 base, 7 bases remained unmatched. The CDR3 spans 17 residues.

V is TRBV28 and J is TRBJ1-1; 8 nucleotides match TRBD1. Germline V gives CDR1 MDHEN, CDR2 SYDVKM. Trimming took 6 bases from V and 7 from J; bases not matched to a gene: 10. This CDR3 region has 14 residues. The CDR3 here is CASRSTRTGYEAFF. CDR3 DNA: TGTGCCAGCAGGTCAACCCGGACAGGGTATGAAGCTTTCTTT.

The rearrangement uses TRBV5-1 and TRBJ1-1; 7 bases fit TRBD1. The CDR3 covers 15 residues. V shed 3 bases and J 1 base; nucleotides not matched to a gene: 6. Looked up from germline, CDR1 is SGHRS and CDR2 is YFSETQ. The CDR3, as DNA: TGCGCCAGCAGCTCAGGGGGGTCGTGGAACACTGAAGCTTTCTTT. It translates to CASSSGGSWNTEAFF.

The V gene is TRBV2, the J gene TRBJ1-5; no definite D call. Germline V lookup: CDR1 SNHLY, CDR2 FYNNEI. V lost 5 bases, J lost 0 bases, and 14 bases lay in between. CDR3 size: 16 residues. For the CDR3, the DNA is TGTGCCAGCAGTAGTTCGCGGGCTTATAGCAATCAGCCCCAGCATTTT. This gives the protein CASSSSRAYSNQPQHF.

The chain links TRBV29-1 to TRBJ2-7, with 8 bases that match TRBD1. V dropped 4 bases and J dropped 2; count of bases not matched to a gene: 10. The CDR3 consists of 15 residues. Germline V gene sequence: CDR1 SQVTM, CDR2 ANQGSEA. This chain's CDR3 is CSVVLTGQGTYEQYF. CDR3 nucleotides: TGCAGCGTTGTCCTCACTGGACAGGGCACCTACGAGCAGTACTTC.

The chain links TRBV5-8 to TRBJ1-1; no reliable D call. The germline CDR1 and CDR2 sequences are SGHTS and YDEGEE. The CDR3 runs to 15 residues. V was pared by 2 bases and J by 1 base, with 12 bases between. The CDR3 DNA follows: TGTGCCAGCAGCTTACAGAGCCGTAGGAACACTGAAGCTTTCTTT. Translating it yields CASSLQSRRNTEAFF.

This rearrangement joins TRBV19 to TRBJ1-5; TRBD1 matches at 7 bases. The CDR3 is 13 residues long. Germline V gives CDR1 LNHDA, CDR2 SQIVND (reference sequence). Trimming took 9 bases from V and 3 from J; bases not matched to a gene: 5. In DNA form, the CDR3 reads TGTGCCAGCGGACAGGTCTACAATCAGCCCCAGCATTTT. As protein: CASGQVYNQPQHF. The whole variable domain, remainder taken from reference TRBV19 and TRBJ1-5, is DGGITQSPKYLFRKEGQNVTLSCEQNLNHDAMYWYRQDPGQGLRLIYYSQIVNDFQKGDIAEGYSVSREKKESFPLTVTSAQKNPTAFYLCASGQVYNQPQHFGDGTRLSIL.

The J gene is TRBJ2-7, the V gene TRBV6-1; weak D call: TRBD1 (7 bases). This CDR3 spans 13 amino acids. Germline values: CDR1 MNHNS, CDR2 SASEGT. V gave up 6 bases and J gave up 3 bases, with 12 bases separating them. Here the CDR3 reads CASRRQGGYEQYF. The CDR3 DNA follows: TGTGCCAGCAGGCGACAGGGAGGCTACGAGCAGTACTTC.

The rearrangement uses TRBV28 and TRBJ2-1; the match to TRBD1 covers 8 bases. The J segment lost 5 bases and the V segment lost 6 bases, leaving 9 bases of the junction unmatched. The CDR3 consists of 15 residues. Germline V gene sequence: CDR1 MDHEN, CDR2 SYDVKM. The CDR3 DNA sequence: TGTGCCAGCAGCTATACAGGGGGAACAAACAATGAGCAGTTCTTC. It encodes CASSYTGGTNNEQFF.

This clone was detected once. The gene calls are TRBV5-4 and TRBJ1-2; D gene uncertain. Between the trimmed V and J ends, which lost 4 bases and 2 bases, there was a span of 15 bases. The CDR3 is made up of 15 amino acids. Germline V gives CDR1 SGHNT, CDR2 YYREEE (reference sequence). CDR3 in amino acids: CASSPGNSANYGYTF. The CDR3, as DNA: TGTGCCAGCAGCCCGGGAAACTCTGCGAACTATGGCTACACCTTC.

V gene TRBV29-1 combines with J gene TRBJ2-1, with D uncertain. The CDR3 sequence is 10 residues long. CDR1 SQVTM and CDR2 ANQGSEA come from the germline V gene. V shed 6 bases and J shed 9 bases, with 9 bases lying between them. The DNA for the CDR3 is TGCAGCGTCAGAGGTCTTGAGCAGTTCTTC. This codes for CSVRGLEQFF.

The chain recombines TRBV28 with TRBJ1-5, with D perhaps matching TRBD1 (5 bases). V lost 1 base to trimming and J lost 5 bases, with 9 bases between them. CDR1 is MDHEN and CDR2 is SYDVKM in the germline V gene. This CDR3 has 14 residues. The CDR3 coding sequence is TGTGCCAGCAGTTTATCGGGGGGTTATCAGCCCCAGCATTTT. This encodes CASSLSGGYQPQHF.

The V gene is TRBV6-1, the J gene TRBJ2-1; weak D call: TRBD2 (6 bases). This CDR3 is 12 amino acids long. The V gene's germline CDR1 is MNHNS and CDR2 SASEGT. Trimming removed 4 bases at V and 6 bases at J, with 7 bases between. CDR3 protein: CASSGGTNEQFF. For the CDR3, the DNA is TGTGCCAGCAGTGGCGGGACCAATGAGCAGTTCTTC.

This rearrangement joins TRBV6-1 to TRBJ2-2; unclear D gene. The CDR3 runs 11 residues. Trimming shortened V by 7 bases and J by 6 bases, and 6 bases separated the two germline ends. Germline CDR1 is MNHNS and CDR2 is SASEGT. Here the CDR3 DNA reads TGTGCCAGCACGGGTTCCGGGGAGCTGTTTTTT. Translated: CASTGSGELFF.

The V gene is TRBV6-5, the J gene TRBJ1-1; TRBD1 agrees at 8 bases. Germline values: CDR1 MNHEY, CDR2 SVGAGI. V was clipped by 2 bases and J by 10 bases; unmatched bases: 15. The CDR3 spans 16 residues. The CDR3 is CASSYSRVGSGGTAFF. The CDR3 DNA sequence: TGTGCCAGCAGTTACAGTAGGGTAGGGTCAGGGGGCACAGCTTTCTTT.